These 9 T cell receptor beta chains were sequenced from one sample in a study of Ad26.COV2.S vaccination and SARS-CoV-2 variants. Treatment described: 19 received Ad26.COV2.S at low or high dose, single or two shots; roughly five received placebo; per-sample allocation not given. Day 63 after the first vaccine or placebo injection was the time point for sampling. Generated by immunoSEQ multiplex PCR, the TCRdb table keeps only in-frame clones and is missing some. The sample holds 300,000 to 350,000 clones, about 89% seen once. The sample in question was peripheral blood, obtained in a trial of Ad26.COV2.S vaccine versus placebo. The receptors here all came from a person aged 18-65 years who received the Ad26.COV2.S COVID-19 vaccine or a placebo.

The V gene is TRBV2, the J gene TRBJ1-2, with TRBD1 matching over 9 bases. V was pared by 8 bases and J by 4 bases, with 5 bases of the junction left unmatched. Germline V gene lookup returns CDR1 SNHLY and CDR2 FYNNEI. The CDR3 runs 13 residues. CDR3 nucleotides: TGTGCCAGCGAGGACAGGGGACCCTATGGCTACACCTTC. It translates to CASEDRGPYGYTF.

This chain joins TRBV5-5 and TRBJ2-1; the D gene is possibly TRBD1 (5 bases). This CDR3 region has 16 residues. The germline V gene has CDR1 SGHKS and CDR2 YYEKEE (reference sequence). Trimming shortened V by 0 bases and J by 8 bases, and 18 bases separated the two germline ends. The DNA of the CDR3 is TGTGCCAGCAGCTTGGGAGCAGGGATCACTGGAGATGAGCAGTTCTTC. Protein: CASSLGAGITGDEQFF.

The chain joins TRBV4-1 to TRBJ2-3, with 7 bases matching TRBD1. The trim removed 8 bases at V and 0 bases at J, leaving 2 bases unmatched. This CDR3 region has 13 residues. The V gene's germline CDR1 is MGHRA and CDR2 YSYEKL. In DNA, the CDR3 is TGCGCCAGCGGGGACAGAAGCACAGATACGCAGTATTTT. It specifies CASGDRSTDTQYF.

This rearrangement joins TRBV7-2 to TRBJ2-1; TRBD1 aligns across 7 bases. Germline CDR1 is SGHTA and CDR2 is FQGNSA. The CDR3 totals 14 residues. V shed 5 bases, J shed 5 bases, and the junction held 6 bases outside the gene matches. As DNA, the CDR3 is TGTGCCAGCAGCATGACAGGGCTTGACAATGAGCAGTTCTTC. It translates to CASSMTGLDNEQFF.

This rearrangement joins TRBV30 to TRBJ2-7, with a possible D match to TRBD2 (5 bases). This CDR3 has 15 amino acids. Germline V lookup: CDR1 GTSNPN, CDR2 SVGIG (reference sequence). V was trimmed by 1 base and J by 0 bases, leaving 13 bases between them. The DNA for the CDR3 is TGTGCCTGGAGTGCCCGAGCGGAGATCTCCTACGAGCAGTACTTC. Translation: CAWSARAEISYEQYF. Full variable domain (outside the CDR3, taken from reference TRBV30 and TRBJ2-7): SQTIHQWPATLVQPVGSPLSLECTVEGTSNPNLYWYRQAAGRGLQLLFYSVGIGQISSEVPQNLSASRPQDRQFILSSKKLLLSDSGFYLCAWSARAEISYEQYFGPGTRLTVT.

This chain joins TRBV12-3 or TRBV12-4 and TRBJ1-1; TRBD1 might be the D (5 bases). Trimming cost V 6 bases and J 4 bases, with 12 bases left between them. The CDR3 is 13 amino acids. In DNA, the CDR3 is TGTGCCAGCAGGGGAGAGGGGAGCACTGAAGCTTTCTTT. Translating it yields CASRGEGSTEAFF.

CDR3 sequence: CASSTVDRDEQFF. CDR3 nucleotides: TGTGCCAGCAGCACCGTGGACAGGGACGAGCAGTTCTTC. V usage is TRBV5-4 and J usage is TRBJ2-1; the match to TRBD1 covers 8 bases. Germline lookup yields CDR1 SGHNT and CDR2 YYREEE (reference sequence). The junction had 7 bases not matched to a gene; V was cut back by 4 bases and J by 10 bases. This CDR3 contains 13 residues.

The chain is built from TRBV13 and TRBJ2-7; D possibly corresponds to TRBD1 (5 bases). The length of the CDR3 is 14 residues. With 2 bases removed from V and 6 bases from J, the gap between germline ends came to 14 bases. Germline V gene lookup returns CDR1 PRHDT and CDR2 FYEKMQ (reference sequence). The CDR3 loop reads CASSLQGFLGEQYF. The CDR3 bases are TGTGCCAGCAGCTTACAGGGTTTCCTGGGCGAGCAGTACTTC.

The CDR3 coding sequence is TGTGCCTGGCGCTCGGACGGGATCCAAGAGACCCAGTACTTC. Its translation: CAWRSDGIQETQYF. The chain uses TRBV30 and TRBJ2-5, with D possibly TRBD2 on 5 matching bases. The CDR3 is 14 amino acids. CDR1 GTSNPN and CDR2 SVGIG come from the germline V gene (reference sequence). The V gene lost 5 bases and the J gene lost 1 base, with 14 bases spanning the gap.